The following is a T cell receptor beta chain sequence with its context. In the original processing: Amplified reference gene primers provided the basis for estimating nucleated cell counts. Profiling relied on immunoSEQ multiplex PCR, and the TCRdb table lists in-frame clones only, not all of them. Clonal size and the V and J genes are those of that table, whereas D and trimming came from the DNA. The sample includes 120,000 to 150,000 clones, around 83% of them seen just once. The sample comes from a study of blood T cell repertoires in COVID-19. Overall study: Acute and convalescent COVID-19 samples came from the United States, Italy and Spain. In each case, the material was cDNA or gDNA derived from T cells, B-cell-depleted T cells, or PBMCs.

Germline V lookup: CDR1 SGHAT, CDR2 FQNNGV. The CDR3 consists of 15 residues. V trimming: 5 bases; J trimming: 5 bases; junction bases outside the gene matches: 7. This sequence joins TRBV11-2 and TRBJ2-1; 9 nucleotides line up with TRBD2. The sample taken for sequencing was peripheral blood. This TCR was recovered from a man younger than 40 with COVID-19, enrolled during active disease. The CDR3 protein is CASSIRLAVHNEQFF. The CDR3 DNA sequence: TGTGCCAGCAGCATCCGACTAGCGGTTCACAATGAGCAGTTCTTC.